The source of this T cell receptor beta chain is a study of regulatory T cells in long-lasting Graves disease. Study findings and constraints: There were preferences for TRBV28, TRBJ1-2 and TRBJ2-5 in persistent disease.

This CDR3 comprises 17 residues. Germline assignment: CDR1 MNHGY and CDR2 SVAAGI. The J segment lost 2 bases and the V segment lost 3 bases, leaving 11 bases of the junction unmatched. As to time point: newly diagnosed GD, antithyroid drugs for less than 3 months. The TCR library was made from RNA extracted from PBMCs. Arm-PCR of CDR3 regions and iRepertoire HTBI primers were the basis on which TCR beta libraries were built. Each CDR3 protein is one row after TCRdb ran MiXCR on the multiplex PCR reads. Of about 530,000 distinct CDR3 sequences in the sample, about 16% are singletons; the top ten hold roughly 25%. Note on this clonotype: Its cognate antigen is unknown.

This sample also belongs to another study, concerning T cells in Graves' hyperthyroidism and ophthalmopathy. That source adds: The TCR CDR3 was amplified in a first-round RT-PCR using the HTBI primer set. Prediction of ophthalmopathy progression came a median roughly 6.6 months pre-onset.

This rearrangement joins TRBV6-9 to TRBJ2-3, with 7 bases identical to TRBD2. The clonotype was recovered from a woman aged 35-60 years with Graves disease. Specimen: peripheral blood mononuclear cells (PBMCs), collected at new diagnosis, from a patient treated with antithyroid drugs. Written as DNA, the CDR3 is TGTGCCAGCAGTTACGGGGTAGCGGGTAGGCACACAGATACGCAGTATTTT. This translates into CASSYGVAGRHTDTQYF.